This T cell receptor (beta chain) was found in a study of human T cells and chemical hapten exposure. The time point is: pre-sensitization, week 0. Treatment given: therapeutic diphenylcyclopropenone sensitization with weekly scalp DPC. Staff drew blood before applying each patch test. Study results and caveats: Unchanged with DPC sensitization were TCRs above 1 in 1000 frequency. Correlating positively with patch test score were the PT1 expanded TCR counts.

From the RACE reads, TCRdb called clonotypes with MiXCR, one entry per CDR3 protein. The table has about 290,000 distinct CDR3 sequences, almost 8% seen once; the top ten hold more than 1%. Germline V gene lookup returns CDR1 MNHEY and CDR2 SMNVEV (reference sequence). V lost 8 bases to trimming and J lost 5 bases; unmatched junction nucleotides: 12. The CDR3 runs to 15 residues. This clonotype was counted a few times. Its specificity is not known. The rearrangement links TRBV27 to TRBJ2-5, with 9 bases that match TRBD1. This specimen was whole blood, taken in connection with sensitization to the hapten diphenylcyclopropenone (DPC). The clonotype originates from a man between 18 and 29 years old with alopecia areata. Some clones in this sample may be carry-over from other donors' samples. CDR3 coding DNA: TGTGCCAGCGGATGGCCGGGACAGGGATTTGAGACCCAGTACTTC. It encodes CASGWPGQGFETQYF.